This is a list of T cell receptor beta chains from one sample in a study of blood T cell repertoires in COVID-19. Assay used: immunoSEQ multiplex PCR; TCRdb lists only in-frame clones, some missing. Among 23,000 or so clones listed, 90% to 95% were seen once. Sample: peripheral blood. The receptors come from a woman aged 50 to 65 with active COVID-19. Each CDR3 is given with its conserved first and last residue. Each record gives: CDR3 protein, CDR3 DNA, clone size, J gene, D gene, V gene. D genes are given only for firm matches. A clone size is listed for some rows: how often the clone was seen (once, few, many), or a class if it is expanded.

CDR3aa: CASSLAPGGGTSTDTQYF; CDR3nt: TGCGCCAGCAGCTTGGCCCCGGGAGGGGGAACTAGCACAGATACGCAGTATTTT; abundance: -; j_gene: TRBJ2-3; d_gene: TRBD2; v_gene: TRBV5-1
CDR3aa: CASRLTSGSFNEQFF; CDR3nt: TGTGCCAGCAGATTGACTAGCGGGAGTTTCAATGAGCAGTTCTTC; abundance: -; j_gene: TRBJ2-1; d_gene: TRBD2; v_gene: TRBV13
CDR3aa: CASSRGIDTQYF; CDR3nt: TGCGCCAGCAGCCGGGGGATAGATACGCAGTATTTT; abundance: -; j_gene: TRBJ2-3; d_gene: -; v_gene: TRBV10-2
CDR3aa: CSVREGTVF; CDR3nt: TGCAGCGTTCGAGAAGGGACAGTCTTC; abundance: -; j_gene: TRBJ2-1; d_gene: TRBD1; v_gene: TRBV29-1
CDR3aa: CASSDGGGAYNEQFF; CDR3nt: TGTGCCAGCAGTGACGGGGGGGGAGCCTACAATGAGCAGTTCTTC; abundance: -; j_gene: TRBJ2-1; d_gene: TRBD2; v_gene: TRBV3-1/TRBV3-2
CDR3aa: CASSTSDRGNQPQHF; CDR3nt: TGTGCCAGCAGTACCTCAGACAGAGGCAATCAGCCCCAGCATTTT; abundance: -; j_gene: TRBJ1-5; d_gene: -; v_gene: TRBV28
CDR3aa: CASSKSGLAGGRPGELFF; CDR3nt: TGTGCCAGTAGTAAAAGCGGACTAGCGGGAGGACGGCCCGGGGAGCTGTTTTTT; abundance: -; j_gene: TRBJ2-2; d_gene: TRBD2; v_gene: TRBV19
CDR3aa: CASSPNIATNEKLFF; CDR3nt: TGTGCCAGCAGCCCCAACATTGCAACTAATGAAAAACTGTTTTTT; abundance: -; j_gene: TRBJ1-4; d_gene: -; v_gene: TRBV9
CDR3aa: CASSWGLGEGSQPQHF; CDR3nt: TGTGCCAGCAGCTGGGGCTTGGGGGAGGGGAGTCAGCCCCAGCATTTT; abundance: -; j_gene: TRBJ1-5; d_gene: -; v_gene: TRBV5-4
CDR3aa: CATSKGANTEAFF; CDR3nt: TGTGCCACCAGTAAAGGGGCGAACACTGAAGCTTTCTTT; abundance: once; j_gene: TRBJ1-1; d_gene: -; v_gene: TRBV24-1
CDR3aa: CASSLVAQGTQYF; CDR3nt: TGTGCCAGCAGCTTGGTGGCGCAGGGGACCCAGTACTTC; abundance: -; j_gene: TRBJ2-5; d_gene: -; v_gene: TRBV5-4
CDR3aa: CASSQSPGSGYNEQFF; CDR3nt: TGTGCCAGCAGCCAATCCCCGGGTAGCGGCTACAATGAGCAGTTCTTC; abundance: -; j_gene: TRBJ2-1; d_gene: -; v_gene: TRBV3-1/TRBV3-2
CDR3aa: CASSLMTSGNHEQYF; CDR3nt: TGCGCCAGCAGCCTTATGACTAGCGGGAATCACGAGCAGTACTTC; abundance: -; j_gene: TRBJ2-7; d_gene: TRBD2; v_gene: TRBV4-1
CDR3aa: CASHSGQGMNTEAFF; CDR3nt: TGTGCCAGCCACAGTGGACAGGGGATGAACACTGAAGCTTTCTTT; abundance: -; j_gene: TRBJ1-1; d_gene: TRBD1; v_gene: TRBV28
CDR3aa: CASSSQDRGSYEQYF; CDR3nt: TGCGCCAGCAGCTCCCAGGACAGGGGAAGCTACGAGCAGTACTTC; abundance: -; j_gene: TRBJ2-7; d_gene: TRBD1; v_gene: TRBV5-1
CDR3aa: CASSSLGRGEAFF; CDR3nt: TGTGCCAGCAGCTCGCTGGGGAGGGGAGAAGCTTTCTTT; abundance: few; j_gene: TRBJ1-1; d_gene: -; v_gene: TRBV11-2
CDR3aa: CASSGTRLYNEQFF; CDR3nt: TGTGCCAGCAGCGGGACTCGCCTTTACAATGAGCAGTTCTTC; abundance: -; j_gene: TRBJ2-1; d_gene: -; v_gene: TRBV28
CDR3aa: CASSLGAGTGSTDTQYF; CDR3nt: TGTGCCAGCAGCTTAGGGGCCGGAACAGGCAGCACAGATACGCAGTATTTT; abundance: -; j_gene: TRBJ2-3; d_gene: -; v_gene: TRBV7-8
CDR3aa: CASSRLDSSSGNTIYF; CDR3nt: TGTGCCAGCAGCCGCCTGGACAGCTCCTCTGGAAACACCATATATTTT; abundance: -; j_gene: TRBJ1-3; d_gene: -; v_gene: TRBV16
CDR3aa: CASNKGGLAGVTGELFF; CDR3nt: TGTGCCAGCAATAAGGGGGGACTAGCGGGAGTCACCGGGGAGCTGTTTTTT; abundance: once; j_gene: TRBJ2-2; d_gene: TRBD2; v_gene: TRBV25-1
CDR3aa: CASSPPRGTDTQYF; CDR3nt: TGTGCCAGTAGTCCGCCGCGGGGCACAGATACGCAGTATTTT; abundance: -; j_gene: TRBJ2-3; d_gene: -; v_gene: TRBV19
CDR3aa: CASSQAFGGPGNTIYF; CDR3nt: TGTGCCAGCAGCCAAGCCTTCGGGGGGCCGGGAAACACCATATATTTT; abundance: -; j_gene: TRBJ1-3; d_gene: -; v_gene: TRBV3-1/TRBV3-2
CDR3aa: CASSSEGSNYGYTF; CDR3nt: TGTGCCAGCAGTTCGGAGGGGTCTAACTATGGCTACACCTTC; abundance: -; j_gene: TRBJ1-2; d_gene: -; v_gene: TRBV6-5
CDR3aa: CASSPGAGVVDTQYF; CDR3nt: TGTGCCAGCAGCCCCGGGGCAGGGGTAGTGGATACGCAGTATTTT; abundance: -; j_gene: TRBJ2-3; d_gene: -; v_gene: TRBV7-9
CDR3aa: CASSYWSGYRTDTQYF; CDR3nt: TGTGCCAGCAGTTACTGGAGCGGTTACCGCACAGATACGCAGTATTTT; abundance: -; j_gene: TRBJ2-3; d_gene: -; v_gene: TRBV6-5
CDR3aa: CASSPLNEQFF; CDR3nt: TGTGCCAGCAGCCCCCTAAATGAGCAGTTCTTC; abundance: -; j_gene: TRBJ2-1; d_gene: -; v_gene: TRBV28
CDR3aa: CASSLAREGYNEQFF; CDR3nt: TGCGCCAGCAGCTTGGCCAGGGAAGGCTACAATGAGCAGTTCTTC; abundance: -; j_gene: TRBJ2-1; d_gene: -; v_gene: TRBV5-1
CDR3aa: CASRQGVYEQYF; CDR3nt: TGTGCCAGCAGGCAGGGGGTTTACGAGCAGTACTTC; abundance: -; j_gene: TRBJ2-7; d_gene: TRBD1; v_gene: TRBV12-3/TRBV12-4
CDR3aa: CASSDRGHSENSPLHF; CDR3nt: TGTGCCAGCAGTGACAGGGGCCACTCTGAGAATTCACCCCTCCACTTT; abundance: -; j_gene: TRBJ1-6; d_gene: -; v_gene: TRBV6-4
CDR3aa: CASSRGGSNEKLFF; CDR3nt: TGTGCCAGCAGCCGAGGGGGCTCCAATGAAAAACTGTTTTTT; abundance: -; j_gene: TRBJ1-4; d_gene: TRBD1; v_gene: TRBV13
CDR3aa: CASSFESNGYEQYF; CDR3nt: TGTGCCAGCAGCTTTGAGTCGAATGGCTACGAGCAGTACTTC; abundance: -; j_gene: TRBJ2-7; d_gene: -; v_gene: TRBV7-9
CDR3aa: CASSLAGELNEQFF; CDR3nt: TGTGCCAGCAGTTTAGCGGGAGAACTCAATGAGCAGTTCTTC; abundance: -; j_gene: TRBJ2-1; d_gene: TRBD2; v_gene: TRBV28
CDR3aa: CASRAQGAYTEAFF; CDR3nt: TGTGCCAGCAGGGCACAGGGGGCATATACTGAAGCTTTCTTT; abundance: once; j_gene: TRBJ1-1; d_gene: TRBD1; v_gene: TRBV6-5
CDR3aa: CASVTALNQPQHF; CDR3nt: TGTGCCAGCGTCACAGCCTTGAATCAGCCCCAGCATTTT; abundance: -; j_gene: TRBJ1-5; d_gene: -; v_gene: TRBV28